The 29 T cell receptor beta chains presented below share a single source sample, sequenced in a study of blood T cell repertoires in COVID-19. Repertoires were generated with immunoSEQ multiplex PCR, while TCRdb's copy carries only in-frame clones and drops some. The sample has approximately 230,000 clones, just over 85% seen once; the top ten hold around 2.2%. Sequencing used peripheral blood. The source is a man in his thirties or forties who had recovered from COVID-19.

V usage is TRBV7-6 and J usage is TRBJ2-3; 11 bases match TRBD2. The germline V gene has CDR1 SGHVS and CDR2 FNYEAQ. The CDR3 has 15 residues. Unmatched junction bases numbered 3, after V lost 5 bases and J lost 2 bases. CDR3 in DNA: TGTGCCAGCAGCCGGGGACTAGCGGTCACAGATACGCAGTATTTT. This encodes CASSRGLAVTDTQYF.

The gene calls are TRBV18 and TRBJ2-5; 7 bases fit TRBD1. The germline V gene has CDR1 KGHSH and CDR2 LQKENI. Trimming at V came to 4 bases and at J to 2 bases, leaving 10 bases not matched to a gene. CDR3 length equals 16 residues. The CDR3 DNA reads TGTGCCAGCTCACGCCTCACGGGACAGCCTCAAGAGACCCAGTACTTC. It yields the protein CASSRLTGQPQETQYF.

The chain joins TRBV5-1 to TRBJ2-7, with 10 bases identical to TRBD1. Germline CDR1 reads SGHRS; CDR2 reads YFSETQ. The CDR3 is made up of 14 amino acids. Trimming took 4 bases from V and 6 from J; bases not matched to a gene: 7. CDR3 DNA sequence: TGCGCCAGCAGCCCCTGGGACAGGGGCGGCGAGCAGTACTTC. Translation gives CASSPWDRGGEQYF.

Here the CDR3 reads CASSLDGHQGAPGYTF. The CDR3 DNA sequence: TGCGCCAGCAGCTTGGACGGTCATCAGGGGGCGCCTGGCTACACCTTC. The chain combines TRBV5-1 with TRBJ1-2; TRBD1 matches 8 bases. Germline values: CDR1 SGHRS, CDR2 YFSETQ. CDR3 length: 16 amino acids. V dropped 0 bases and J dropped 7; count of bases not matched to a gene: 11.

This chain links TRBV7-2 with TRBJ1-2; no definite D call. The germline CDR1 and CDR2 sequences are SGHTA and FQGNSA. The ends were cut back, 4 bases at V and 8 bases at J, with 17 bases in the middle. This CDR3 has 14 amino acids. CDR3 residues: CASSSGVGVGGYTF. The CDR3, as DNA: TGTGCCAGCAGCTCTGGAGTCGGGGTTGGGGGCTACACCTTC.

The rearrangement uses TRBV7-2 and TRBJ1-2, with a possible D match to TRBD1 (6 bases). CDR3 length: 17 residues. The germline V gene has CDR1 SGHTA and CDR2 FQGNSA. Trimming took off 6 bases at V and 8 bases at J, with 28 bases between the two ends. The CDR3 nucleotides are TGTGCCAGCAGTGGGGGAACAGGGTCAAGGTCTGGTCGGGGCTACACCTTC. This codes for CASSGGTGSRSGRGYTF.

This sequence joins TRBV30 and TRBJ1-2; no firm D call. Per germline, CDR1 GTSNPN and CDR2 SVGIG (reference sequence). The CDR3 has 11 residues. V lost 3 bases and J 8 bases, leaving 10 bases between the germline ends. This CDR3 reads CAWRELGGYTF. CDR3 DNA: TGTGCCTGGAGGGAATTGGGCGGCTACACCTTC.

The chain recombines TRBV6-5 with TRBJ1-2; no clear D. Trimming took 2 bases from V and 0 from J, leaving 13 bases between them. This CDR3 comprises 16 residues. From germline, CDR1 is MNHEY and CDR2 SVGAGI. CDR3 nucleotides: TGTGCCAGCAGTTACGGTCCCCGCGGGACTAACTATGGCTACACCTTC. Translation: CASSYGPRGTNYGYTF.

The rearrangement uses TRBV7-9 and TRBJ2-7, with 7 bases matching TRBD2. The junction had 10 bases not matched to a gene; V was cut back by 7 bases and J by 4 bases. Per the germline V gene, CDR1 is SEHNR and CDR2 is FQNEAQ (reference sequence). The CDR3 consists of 14 residues. CDR3 DNA: TGTGCCAGCACTCAAACGGGCGGGGGATACGAGCAGTACTTC. Its translation is CASTQTGGGYEQYF.

V and J are TRBV3-1 (or the pseudogene TRBV3-2) and TRBJ1-1; 7 bases fit TRBD1. Germline V gene lookup returns CDR1 LGHDT and CDR2 YNNKEL (reference sequence). The trim removed 5 bases at V and 0 bases at J, leaving 9 bases unmatched. This CDR3 is built from 16 residues. CDR3 sequence (DNA): TGTGCCAGCAGCTTCCGACAGGGAGGTATGAACACTGAAGCTTTCTTT. Its translation is CASSFRQGGMNTEAFF.

This sequence joins TRBV5-1 and TRBJ2-7, with 7 bases identical to TRBD1. Trimming removed 4 bases from V and 0 bases from J; junction bases left unmatched: 4. The CDR3 is 14 amino acids. In germline, CDR1 is SGHRS, CDR2 YFSETQ. CDR3 sequence: CASSDGQASYEQYF. The CDR3 DNA reads as TGCGCCAGCAGCGATGGACAGGCCTCCTACGAGCAGTACTTC.

The chain combines TRBV18 with TRBJ1-2; TRBD1 is a possible D gene (5 bases). The V end lost 3 bases, the J end lost 4 bases, and 21 bases lay between the germline ends. CDR3 length equals 17 residues. Germline V CDR1 and CDR2: KGHSH, LQKENI. This CDR3 reads CASSPADTLKGRYGYTF. The CDR3 DNA follows: TGTGCCAGCTCACCGGCGGACACCTTGAAGGGGCGCTATGGCTACACCTTC.

This clone was found a few times. The rearrangement joins TRBV3-1 (or the pseudogene TRBV3-2) to TRBJ2-2; D remains unclear. The germline V and J ends were trimmed by 6 bases and 8 bases, with 10 bases remaining between them. CDR1 and CDR2 from the germline V gene are LGHDT and YNNKEL (reference sequence). The CDR3 contains 12 residues. The CDR3 DNA sequence: TGTGCCAGCAGGTTCCCTAGAGGGGAGCTGTTTTTT. Encoded protein: CASRFPRGELFF.

The chain couples TRBV3-1 (or the pseudogene TRBV3-2) to TRBJ2-5; possibly TRBD2 for D (5 bases). V lost 3 bases to trimming and J lost 9 bases, with 14 bases between them. The CDR3 is made up of 13 amino acids. Germline lookup yields CDR1 LGHDT and CDR2 YNNKEL (reference sequence). The CDR3 loop reads CASSQDTLAPQYF. DNA for the CDR3: TGTGCCAGCAGCCAGGATACGTTAGCGCCCCAGTACTTC.

This chain joins TRBV4-1 and TRBJ1-5, with no clear D. The germline gives CDR1 MGHRA, CDR2 YSYEKL. This CDR3 comprises 16 residues. Trimming pared 4 bases from V and 4 bases from J, leaving 17 bases between. The CDR3 bases are TGCGCCAGCAGCCTAACCCCTCTACCCTCTAATCAGCCCCAGCATTTT. The encoded protein is CASSLTPLPSNQPQHF.

The chain links TRBV7-8 to TRBJ1-1; D may be TRBD1 (6 bases). The CDR3 totals 13 residues. V lost 11 bases, J lost 1 base, and 14 bases lay in between. The germline V gene encodes CDR1 SGHVS and CDR2 FQNEAQ. CDR3 sequence: CAAGGQTNTEAFF. In DNA form, the CDR3 reads TGTGCCGCCGGGGGGCAGACGAACACTGAAGCTTTCTTT. The variable domain in full, completed from reference TRBV7-8 and TRBJ1-1, reads GAGVSQSPRYKVAKRGQDVALRCDPISGHVSLFWYQQALGQGPEFLTYFQNEAQLDKSGLPSDRFFAERPEGSVSTLKIQRTQQEDSAVYLCAAGGQTNTEAFFGQGTRLTVV.

The rearrangement uses TRBV4-1 and TRBJ1-5; 7 nucleotides agree with TRBD1. In germline, CDR1 is MGHRA, CDR2 YSYEKL. This CDR3 spans 17 amino acids. After removal of 0 bases from V and 1 base from J, the junction contained 6 bases not matched to a gene. The CDR3 coding sequence is TGCGCCAGCAGCCAAGACCCCGGGACAGAGAGCAATCAGCCCCAGCATTTT. Translated: CASSQDPGTESNQPQHF.

This clone was found once. This CDR3 is also generated by other DNA sequences in the sample. The chain is built from TRBV5-6 and TRBJ2-7, with unresolved D. The CDR3 has 13 residues. The germline gives CDR1 SGHDT, CDR2 YYEEEE. V gave up 4 bases and J gave up 0 bases, with 8 bases separating them. The DNA for the CDR3 is TGTGCCAGCAGCCTAGATATCTCCTACGAGCAGTACTTC. Amino acid sequence: CASSLDISYEQYF.

The chain carries TRBV4-3 and TRBJ1-2, with 7 bases aligning to TRBD1. Germline assignment: CDR1 LGHNA and CDR2 YSLEER. The CDR3 runs 15 residues. The J segment lost 6 bases and the V segment lost 4 bases, leaving 11 bases of the junction unmatched. The CDR3 sequence is CASSPETGLYDGYTF. In nucleotides, the CDR3 is TGCGCCAGCAGCCCCGAGACAGGGCTTTACGATGGCTACACCTTC.

The CDR3 protein is CASSQDGQVSGELFF. Here the CDR3 DNA reads TGCGCCAGCAGCCAAGACGGCCAGGTGTCCGGGGAGCTGTTTTTT. The rearrangement links TRBV4-3 to TRBJ2-2; D is unclear. Trimming stripped 0 bases from V and 6 bases from J, with 11 bases between. Germline CDR1 LGHNA, CDR2 YSLEER. This CDR3 comprises 15 residues.

A few counts support this clone. The chain is built from TRBV7-9 and TRBJ1-2; TRBD1 is a possible D gene (6 bases). CDR3 length: 13 residues. Trimming removed 5 bases from V and 8 bases from J, with 15 bases in between. Looked up from germline, CDR1 is SEHNR and CDR2 is FQNEAQ (reference sequence). For the CDR3, the DNA is TGTGCCAGCAGCCTAGGGGGGGTAGAGGGCTACACCTTC. Residues: CASSLGGVEGYTF.

The rearrangement uses TRBV2 and TRBJ1-4; unclear D gene. From germline, CDR1 is SNHLY and CDR2 FYNNEI. V was trimmed by 10 bases and J by 0 bases, leaving 9 bases between them. The CDR3 length is 13 residues. In DNA form, the CDR3 reads TGTGCCACGGGGTTCTCAACTAATGAAAAACTGTTTTTT. This gives the protein CATGFSTNEKLFF.

CDR3 sequence reads: CASSVAGGKTQYF. As DNA, the CDR3 is TGTGCCAGCAGCGTGGCCGGGGGGAAGACCCAGTACTTC. The chain employs TRBV9 and TRBJ2-5; 7 bases align to TRBD2. Unmatched junction bases numbered 4, after V lost 2 bases and J lost 6 bases. This CDR3 spans 13 amino acids. Germline assignment: CDR1 SGDLS and CDR2 YYNGEE.

This clone turned up a few times. The V gene is TRBV5-1, the J gene TRBJ1-1; no firm D call. The CDR3 totals 15 residues. The ends were cut back, 6 bases at V and 0 bases at J, with 15 bases in the middle. Germline-derived CDR1 and CDR2 are SGHRS and YFSETQ. The CDR3 here is CASTFADIMNTEAFF. The CDR3 DNA follows: TGCGCCAGCACCTTTGCCGACATCATGAACACTGAAGCTTTCTTT.

The chain employs TRBV29-1 and TRBJ2-2; D might be TRBD1 (6 bases). The CDR3 runs to 14 residues. CDR1 is SQVTM and CDR2 is ANQGSEA in the germline V gene. The V end was cut by 2 bases, the J end by 3 bases, with 10 bases between. CDR3 amino acids: CSVEWGLDTGELFF. The CDR3 DNA reads TGCAGCGTTGAATGGGGGCTGGACACCGGGGAGCTGTTTTTT.

J is TRBJ1-4 and V is TRBV28; 8 bases map to TRBD1. This CDR3 is built from 17 residues. Germline CDR1 and CDR2: MDHEN and SYDVKM. V was pared by 6 bases and J by 4 bases, with 13 bases of the junction left unmatched. The CDR3 loop is CASSPLGQGLSNEKLFF. The CDR3 DNA follows: TGTGCCAGCAGCCCCCTAGGACAGGGCTTGAGTAATGAAAAACTGTTTTTT.

This clone has only one observation. J is TRBJ1-5 and V is TRBV12-5; D is undetermined. Germline CDR1 LGHNT, CDR2 FRNRAP. The CDR3 is 15 residues long. The V end lost 5 bases, the J end lost 4 bases, and 15 bases lay between the germline ends. DNA of the CDR3: TGTGCTAGTGGTCCGGGGTTGACTACTAATCAGCCCCAGCATTTT. It specifies CASGPGLTTNQPQHF.

V is TRBV5-1 and J is TRBJ2-1; no clear D gene. The V and J ends lost 1 base and 11 bases respectively, with 10 bases between them. From germline, CDR1 is SGHRS and CDR2 YFSETQ. The CDR3 is 12 residues long. CDR3 loop: CASSLTESKQFF. CDR3 DNA sequence: TGCGCCAGCAGCTTGACAGAGTCAAAGCAGTTCTTC.

This chain uses TRBV30 with TRBJ2-1, with 8 bases identical to TRBD2. V trimming: 2 bases; J trimming: 9 bases; junction bases outside the gene matches: 6. Germline values: CDR1 GTSNPN, CDR2 SVGIG (reference sequence). The length of the CDR3 is 13 residues. The CDR3 DNA follows: TGTGCCTGGAGTCACACTCGGGAGGGTGAGCAGTTCTTC. This codes for CAWSHTREGEQFF.